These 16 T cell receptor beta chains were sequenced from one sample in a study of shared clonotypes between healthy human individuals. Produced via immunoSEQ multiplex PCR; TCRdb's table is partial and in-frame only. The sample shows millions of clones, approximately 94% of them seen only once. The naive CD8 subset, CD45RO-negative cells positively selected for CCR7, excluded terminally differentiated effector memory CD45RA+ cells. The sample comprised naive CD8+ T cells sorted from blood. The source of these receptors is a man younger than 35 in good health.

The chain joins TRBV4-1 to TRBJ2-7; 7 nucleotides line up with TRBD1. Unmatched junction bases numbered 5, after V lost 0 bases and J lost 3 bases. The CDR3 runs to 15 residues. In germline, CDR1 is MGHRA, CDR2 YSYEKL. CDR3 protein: CASSQESRGHYEQYF. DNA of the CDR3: TGCGCCAGCAGCCAAGAATCTAGGGGGCACTACGAGCAGTACTTC.

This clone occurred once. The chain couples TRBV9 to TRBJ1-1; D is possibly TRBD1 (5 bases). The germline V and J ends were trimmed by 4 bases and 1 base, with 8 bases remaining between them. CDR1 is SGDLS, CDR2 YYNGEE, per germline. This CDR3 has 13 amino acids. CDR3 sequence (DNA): TGTGCCAGCAGCCTAGGGACGAACACTGAAGCTTTCTTT. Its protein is CASSLGTNTEAFF.

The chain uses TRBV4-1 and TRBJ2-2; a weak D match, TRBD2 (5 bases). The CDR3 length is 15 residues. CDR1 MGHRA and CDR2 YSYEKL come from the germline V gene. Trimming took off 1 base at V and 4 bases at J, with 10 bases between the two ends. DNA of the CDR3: TGCGCCAGCAGCCAAGGGGGTGGGAGCACCGGGGAGCTGTTTTTT. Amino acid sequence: CASSQGGGSTGELFF.

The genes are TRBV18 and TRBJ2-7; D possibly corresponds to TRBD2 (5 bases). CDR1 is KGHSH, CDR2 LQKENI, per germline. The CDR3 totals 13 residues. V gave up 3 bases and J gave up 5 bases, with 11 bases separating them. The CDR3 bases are TGTGCCAGCTCACCGCCCCGGGGAGACGAGCAGTACTTC. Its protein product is CASSPPRGDEQYF.

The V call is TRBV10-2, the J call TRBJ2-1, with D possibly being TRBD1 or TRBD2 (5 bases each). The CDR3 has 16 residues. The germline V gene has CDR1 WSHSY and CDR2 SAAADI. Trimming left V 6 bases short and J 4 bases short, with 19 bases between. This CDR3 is CASSPLKTEGYNEQFF. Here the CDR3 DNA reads TGCGCCAGCAGCCCTTTAAAAACTGAGGGGTACAATGAGCAGTTCTTC.

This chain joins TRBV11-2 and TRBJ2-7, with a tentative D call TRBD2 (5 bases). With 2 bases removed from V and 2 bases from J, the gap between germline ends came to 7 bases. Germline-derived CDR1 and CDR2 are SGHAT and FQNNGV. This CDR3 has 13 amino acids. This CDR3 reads CASSLRETYEQYF. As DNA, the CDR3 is TGTGCCAGCAGCTTAAGGGAGACCTACGAGCAGTACTTC. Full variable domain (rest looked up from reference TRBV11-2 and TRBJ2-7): EAGVAQSPRYKIIEKRQSVAFWCNPISGHATLYWYQQILGQGPKLLIQFQNNGVVDDSQLPKDRFSAERLKGVDSTLKIQPAKLEDSAVYLCASSLRETYEQYFGPGTRLTVT.

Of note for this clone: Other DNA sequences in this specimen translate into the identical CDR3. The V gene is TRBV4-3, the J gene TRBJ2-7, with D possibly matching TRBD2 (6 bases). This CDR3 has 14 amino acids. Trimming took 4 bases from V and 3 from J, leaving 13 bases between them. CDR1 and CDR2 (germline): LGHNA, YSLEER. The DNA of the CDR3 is TGCGCCAGCAGCCCGGGACTCGCTGACTACGAGCAGTACTTC. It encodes CASSPGLADYEQYF.

This CDR3 reads CASSSGGTQYF. The CDR3 DNA reads as TGTGCCAGCAGCTCTGGCGGGACCCAGTACTTC. The chain recombines TRBV5-4 with TRBJ2-5; D remains ambiguous. V lost 3 bases and J lost 7, with 7 bases in between. Germline loops: CDR1 SGHNT, CDR2 YYREEE (reference sequence). The CDR3 totals 11 residues. Full variable domain (remainder filled in from reference TRBV5-4 and TRBJ2-5): ETGVTQSPTHLIKTRGQQVTLRCSSQSGHNTVSWYQQALGQGPQFIFQYYREEENGRGNFPPRFSGLQFPNYSSELNVNALELDDSALYLCASSSGGTQYFGPGTRLLVL.

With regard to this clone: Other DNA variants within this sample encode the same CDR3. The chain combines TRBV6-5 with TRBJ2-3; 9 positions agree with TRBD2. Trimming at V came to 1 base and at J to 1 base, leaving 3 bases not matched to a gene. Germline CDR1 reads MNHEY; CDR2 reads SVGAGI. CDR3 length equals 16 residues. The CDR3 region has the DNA TGTGCCAGCAGTTACTTGGCGGGGGGGGGCACAGATACGCAGTATTTT. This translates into CASSYLAGGGTDTQYF.

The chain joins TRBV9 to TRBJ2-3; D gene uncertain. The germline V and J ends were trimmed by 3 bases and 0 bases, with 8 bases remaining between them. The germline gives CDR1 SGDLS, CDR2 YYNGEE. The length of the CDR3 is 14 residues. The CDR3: CASSGGESTDTQYF. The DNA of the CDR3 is TGTGCCAGCAGCGGAGGTGAGAGCACAGATACGCAGTATTTT.

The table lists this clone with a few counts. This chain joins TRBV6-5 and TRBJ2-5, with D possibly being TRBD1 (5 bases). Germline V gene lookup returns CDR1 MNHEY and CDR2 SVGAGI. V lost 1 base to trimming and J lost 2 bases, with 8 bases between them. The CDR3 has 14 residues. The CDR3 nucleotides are TGTGCCAGCAGTTACTTCGACAGTCAAGAGACCCAGTACTTC. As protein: CASSYFDSQETQYF.

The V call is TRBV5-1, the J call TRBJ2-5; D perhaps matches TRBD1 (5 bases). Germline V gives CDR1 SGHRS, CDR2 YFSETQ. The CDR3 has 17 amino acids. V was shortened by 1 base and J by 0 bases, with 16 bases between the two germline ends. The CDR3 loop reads CASSLNPTTVYQETQYF. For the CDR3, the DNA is TGCGCCAGCAGCTTGAACCCGACGACAGTGTACCAAGAGACCCAGTACTTC.

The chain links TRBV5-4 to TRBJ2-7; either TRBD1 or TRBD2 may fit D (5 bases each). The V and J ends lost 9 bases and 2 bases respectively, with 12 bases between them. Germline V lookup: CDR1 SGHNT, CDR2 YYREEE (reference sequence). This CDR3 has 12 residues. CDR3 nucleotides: TGTGCCATCGGGGAGACAGCCTACGAGCAGTACTTC. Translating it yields CAIGETAYEQYF.

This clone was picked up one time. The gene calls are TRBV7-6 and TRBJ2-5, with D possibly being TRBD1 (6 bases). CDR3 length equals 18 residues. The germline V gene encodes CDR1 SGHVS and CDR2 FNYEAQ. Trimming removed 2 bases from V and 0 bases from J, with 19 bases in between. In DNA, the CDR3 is TGTGCCAGCAGCTTACAGGGGTTTCCCGAGGGATACCAAGAGACCCAGTACTTC. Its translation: CASSLQGFPEGYQETQYF.

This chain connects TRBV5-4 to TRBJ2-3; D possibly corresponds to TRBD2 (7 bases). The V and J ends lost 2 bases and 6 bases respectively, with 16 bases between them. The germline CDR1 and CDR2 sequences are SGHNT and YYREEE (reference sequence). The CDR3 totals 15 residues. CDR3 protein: CASSLPGGQMDTQYF. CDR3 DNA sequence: TGTGCCAGCAGCTTACCGGGGGGCCAAATGGATACGCAGTATTTT.

Here the CDR3 reads CASSPHLSSYNEQFF. DNA for the CDR3: TGTGCCAGCAGCCCACATTTGAGCTCCTACAATGAGCAGTTCTTC. The genes are TRBV9 and TRBJ2-1; D is uncertain. From germline, CDR1 is SGDLS and CDR2 YYNGEE. V was clipped by 4 bases and J by 0 bases, with 11 bases between them. This CDR3 contains 15 residues.